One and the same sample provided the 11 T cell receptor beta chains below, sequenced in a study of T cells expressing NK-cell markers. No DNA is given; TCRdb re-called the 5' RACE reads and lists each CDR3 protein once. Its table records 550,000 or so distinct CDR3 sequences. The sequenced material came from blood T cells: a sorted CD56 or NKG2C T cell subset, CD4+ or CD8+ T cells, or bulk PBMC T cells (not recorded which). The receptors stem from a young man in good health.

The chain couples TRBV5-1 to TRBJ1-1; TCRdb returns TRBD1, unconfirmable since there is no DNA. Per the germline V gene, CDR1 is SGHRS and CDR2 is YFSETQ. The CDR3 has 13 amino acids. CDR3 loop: CASYSDRGTEAFF.

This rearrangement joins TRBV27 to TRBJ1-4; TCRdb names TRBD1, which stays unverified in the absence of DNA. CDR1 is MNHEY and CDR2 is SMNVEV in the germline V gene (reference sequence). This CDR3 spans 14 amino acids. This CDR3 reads CASSRTGFGEKLFF.

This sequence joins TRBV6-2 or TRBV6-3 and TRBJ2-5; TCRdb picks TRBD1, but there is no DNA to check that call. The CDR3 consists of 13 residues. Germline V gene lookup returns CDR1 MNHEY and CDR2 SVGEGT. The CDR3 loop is CASLTLRDETQYF.

CDR3 region: CATSRQGAGELFF. The chain has TRBV15 and TRBJ2-2; the TCRdb D gene call, TRBD1, has no DNA to confirm it. Germline CDR1 is LNHNV and CDR2 is YYDKDF (reference sequence). The length of the CDR3 is 13 residues.

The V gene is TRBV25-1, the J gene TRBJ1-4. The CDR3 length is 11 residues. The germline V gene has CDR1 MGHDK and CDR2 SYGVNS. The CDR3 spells CASRLDEKLFF.

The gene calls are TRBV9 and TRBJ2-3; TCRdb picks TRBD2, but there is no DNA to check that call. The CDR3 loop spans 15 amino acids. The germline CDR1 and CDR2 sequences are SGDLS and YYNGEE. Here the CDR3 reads CASSVGASGSDTQYF.

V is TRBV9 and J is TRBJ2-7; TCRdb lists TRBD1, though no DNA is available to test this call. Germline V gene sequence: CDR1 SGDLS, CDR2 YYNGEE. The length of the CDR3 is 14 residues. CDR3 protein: CASSFGTGFSEQYF.

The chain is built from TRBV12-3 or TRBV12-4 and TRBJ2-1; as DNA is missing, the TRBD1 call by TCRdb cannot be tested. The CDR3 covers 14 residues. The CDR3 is CASSPGGVEVEQFF.

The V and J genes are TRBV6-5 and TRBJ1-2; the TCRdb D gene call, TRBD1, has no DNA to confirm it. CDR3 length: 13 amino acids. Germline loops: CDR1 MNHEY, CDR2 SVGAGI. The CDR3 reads CASSYSQGLGYTF.

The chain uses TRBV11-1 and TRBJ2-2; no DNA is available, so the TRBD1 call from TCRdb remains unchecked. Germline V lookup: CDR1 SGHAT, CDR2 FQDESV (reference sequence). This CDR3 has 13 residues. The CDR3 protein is CASSPGATGELFF.

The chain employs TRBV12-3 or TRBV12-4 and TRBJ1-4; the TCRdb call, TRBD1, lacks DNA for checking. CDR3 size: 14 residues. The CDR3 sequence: CASSFRRTGEKLFF.